This T cell receptor beta chain was identified in a study of blood T cell repertoires in COVID-19. Background on the study: T cells, B-cell-depleted T cells, or PBMCs supplied cDNA or gDNA.

Trimming cost V 6 bases and J 10 bases; bases outside gene matches: 7. CDR1 and CDR2 (germline): MRHNA, SNTAGT. The CDR3 has 14 residues. Profiling relied on immunoSEQ multiplex PCR, and the TCRdb table lists in-frame clones only, not all of them. The sample shows 100,000 to 150,000 clones, about 88% of them seen only once. This TCR was sampled from a woman of 80 years or more with acute or convalescent COVID-19. The material sequenced was peripheral blood. The chain uses TRBV6-4 and TRBJ1-6, with 9 nucleotides matching TRBD1. CDR3 in amino acids: CASSLTGGRSPLHF. The CDR3 region has the DNA TGTGCCAGCAGCCTTACAGGGGGCAGGTCACCCCTCCACTTT.